This TCR beta chain was retrieved from a study of vaccination effects on CD4 cells after COVID-19. V gave up 2 bases and J gave up 0 bases, with 16 bases separating them. Germline V lookup: CDR1 SEHNR, CDR2 FQNEAQ (reference sequence). The CDR3 is 18 amino acids. Peptide-pool stimulation followed by sequencing identified expanded antigen-specific CD4+ clonotypes in the ViraFEST assay. Scientists isolated CD4+ T cells after an approximately 11-day culture period ended. Each participant was administered two doses of either the BNT162b2 or the mRNA-1273 vaccine. A density of approximately 2.2 million PBMC per well was used; these cells were cultured with about 9.1 IU/ml IL-2 and about 9.4 ug/ml peptides. Comment on this clone: Antigen unknown.

Here immunoSEQ multiplex PCR was the method, and the copy in TCRdb shows in-frame clones only, minus some. The table has around 30,000 clones, 55% to 75% seen once; the top ten hold less than 15%. Whole-study results and caveats: Infection-derived and vaccine-derived clones contracted markedly late after vaccination.

The J gene is TRBJ1-4, the V gene TRBV7-9; a weak D match, TRBD1 (5 bases). This receptor was identified in a human donor who received a COVID-19 vaccine. Sequencing used CD4+ T cells from PBMCs cultured with HCoV-229E spike peptides, obtained after COVID-19 vaccination. The CDR3 bases are TGTGCCAGCAGCTTATTTTATTGGTCGGGGGCAACTAATGAAAAACTGTTTTTT. Residues: CASSLFYWSGATNEKLFF.